Listed below are T cell receptor beta chains from one sample, sequenced in a study of CD8 T cells in Susac syndrome. TCRdb analysed the immunoSEQ multiplex PCR reads with MiXCR anew, one entry per CDR3 protein. The sample contains approximately 160,000 distinct CDR3 sequences, over 85% of which appear only once. Sequenced input: CD4+ T cells from PBMCs. These receptors came from a human donor with multiple sclerosis. Each CDR3 is given with its conserved first and last residue. The order of the fields is D gene, CDR3 length, V gene, J gene, clone size, CDR3 protein, CDR3 DNA. The D gene is left open where the match is weak. Not all rows give a size; the values are once, few, many and, for expanded clones, a class.

NA,16,TRBV28,TRBJ2-2,NA,CASSLWQGGNTGELFF,TGTGCCAGCAGTTTATGGCAAGGGGGGAACACCGGGGAGCTGTTTTTT
TRBD1,15,TRBV12-3/TRBV12-4,TRBJ2-5,NA,CATSQNEGAQETQYF,TGTGCCACCTCCCAGAATGAGGGGGCACAAGAGACCCAGTACTTC
TRBD1,17,TRBV28,TRBJ2-1,NA,CASSPHPGTGGRNEQFF,TGTGCCAGCAGTCCACACCCCGGGACAGGGGGCCGGAATGAGCAGTTCTTC
NA,14,TRBV19,TRBJ1-1,NA,CASSIGRLNTEAFF,TGTGCCAGTAGTATCGGCAGGTTGAACACTGAAGCTTTCTTT
TRBD1,17,TRBV23-1,TRBJ1-5,NA,CASTRGTDRECNQPQHF,TGCGCCAGCACCCGAGGAACCGACAGGGAATGCAATCAGCCCCAGCATTTT
NA,14,TRBV2,TRBJ1-2,once,CARNKDATNYGYTF,TGTGCCAGAAATAAGGACGCGACTAACTATGGCTACACCTTC
TRBD2,16,TRBV7-2,TRBJ2-1,NA,CASSFSGSGYRREQFF,TGTGCCAGCAGCTTCAGCGGGAGTGGCTACCGCCGGGAGCAGTTCTTC
TRBD2,14,TRBV7-2,TRBJ2-7,NA,CASSRTSMTYEQYF,TGTGCCAGCAGCAGGACTAGCATGACCTACGAGCAGTACTTC
TRBD1,14,TRBV2,TRBJ2-7,NA,CASSIRQGRYEQYF,TGTGCCAGCAGCATTCGACAGGGTAGATACGAGCAGTACTTC
NA,12,TRBV30,TRBJ2-3,NA,CAWSPGPDTQYF,TGTGCCTGGAGTCCCGGCCCCGATACGCAGTATTTT
NA,13,TRBV20-1,TRBJ2-7,NA,CSARDSVVYEQYF,TGCAGTGCTAGAGATTCGGTGGTCTACGAGCAGTACTTC
NA,15,TRBV30,TRBJ1-4,NA,CAWSTQGFFNEKLFF,TGTGCCTGGAGCACACAGGGATTTTTTAATGAAAAACTGTTTTTT
NA,15,TRBV5-1,TRBJ1-2,NA,CASSLSPGKNYGYTF,TGCGCCAGCAGCCTGAGTCCAGGGAAGAACTATGGCTACACCTTC
TRBD1,14,TRBV20-1,TRBJ2-7,NA,CSATAGTGIDEQYF,TGCAGTGCTACAGCCGGGACAGGGATTGACGAGCAGTACTTC
NA,14,TRBV28,TRBJ2-2,NA,CASRAPGATGELFF,TGTGCCAGCAGGGCCCCAGGGGCGACCGGGGAGCTGTTTTTT
NA,15,TRBV4-2,TRBJ1-4,NA,CASSQKGKQDEKLFF,TGTGCCAGCAGCCAAAAAGGCAAACAGGATGAAAAACTGTTTTTT
NA,14,TRBV2,TRBJ2-5,NA,CASSAGNRAETQYF,TGTGCCAGCAGTGCAGGGAATAGGGCAGAGACCCAGTACTTC
NA,13,TRBV30,TRBJ1-3,NA,CAWSRISGNTIYF,TGTGCCTGGAGTAGGATCTCTGGAAACACCATATATTTT
TRBD2,17,TRBV2,TRBJ2-2,once,CASSEGWTSANTGELFF,TGTGCCAGCAGTGAAGGTTGGACTAGCGCGAACACCGGGGAGCTGTTTTTT
NA,15,TRBV7-3,TRBJ2-7,NA,CASSLTQGQAYEQYF,TGTGCCAGCAGCTTAACTCAGGGGCAGGCCTACGAGCAGTACTTC
NA,15,TRBV28,TRBJ1-1,few,CASSSPSGGGTEAFF,TGTGCCAGCAGTTCGCCCTCAGGAGGAGGGACTGAAGCTTTCTTT
NA,15,TRBV2,TRBJ2-1,NA,CASRNGNFGVGEQFF,TGTGCCAGCAGAAACGGGAACTTTGGAGTTGGTGAGCAGTTCTTC
NA,14,TRBV11-2,TRBJ2-2,NA,CASSLQWEAGELFF,TGTGCCAGCAGCTTACAATGGGAGGCCGGGGAGCTGTTTTTT
TRBD2,15,TRBV27,TRBJ2-7,NA,CASSPKAGGPSEQYF,TGTGCCAGCAGTCCAAAAGCGGGAGGGCCGAGCGAGCAGTACTTC
NA,13,TRBV7-2,TRBJ2-3,NA,CASSLVGVDTQYF,TGTGCCAGCAGCTTAGTGGGGGTAGATACGCAGTATTTT
NA,14,TRBV2,TRBJ2-2,NA,CASRATWNTGELFF,TGTGCCAGCCGGGCGACTTGGAACACCGGGGAGCTGTTTTTT
NA,13,TRBV20-1,TRBJ2-3,NA,CSASLGVTDTQYF,TGCAGTGCTAGCCTGGGGGTCACAGATACGCAGTATTTT
NA,11,TRBV12-3/TRBV12-4,TRBJ2-5,few,CASSFSETQYF,TGTGCCAGCAGTTTTTCAGAGACCCAGTACTTC
NA,14,TRBV5-6,TRBJ1-2,NA,CASSLKGHSNGYTF,TGTGCCAGCAGCTTGAAAGGACACTCGAATGGCTACACCTTC
NA,13,TRBV3-1,TRBJ2-6,NA,CAAGNPGANVLTF,TGTGCCGCGGGCAATCCTGGGGCCAACGTCCTGACTTTC
NA,13,TRBV4-1,TRBJ1-4,NA,CASSQDQGGKLFF,TGCGCCAGCAGCCAAGATCAGGGCGGAAAACTGTTTTTT
TRBD1,15,TRBV28,TRBJ1-1,NA,CASSIGGQGGTEAFF,TGTGCCAGCAGTATCGGGGGACAGGGAGGCACTGAAGCTTTCTTT
NA,15,TRBV27,TRBJ2-2,NA,CASSLEYPGTGELFF,TGTGCCAGCAGTTTAGAGTACCCCGGGACCGGGGAGCTGTTTTTT
NA,12,TRBV29-1,TRBJ2-5,NA,CSVEQGGETQYF,TGCAGCGTTGAACAGGGAGGAGAGACCCAGTACTTC
NA,13,TRBV27,TRBJ1-1,NA,CASSFLGRGEAFF,TGTGCCAGCAGTTTTCTGGGCCGGGGTGAAGCTTTCTTT
NA,13,TRBV9,TRBJ2-5,NA,CASSVTPGETQYF,TGTGCCAGCAGCGTAACCCCGGGGGAGACCCAGTACTTC
NA,13,TRBV20-1,TRBJ1-2,once,CSAIAGVDYGYTF,TGCAGTGCTATCGCCGGGGTTGACTATGGCTACACCTTC
TRBD1,13,TRBV30,TRBJ2-5,NA,CAWSEDREETQYF,TGTGCCTGGAGTGAGGACAGGGAAGAGACCCAGTACTTC
TRBD2,15,TRBV28,TRBJ2-5,NA,CASSLGGLAGETQYF,TGTGCCAGCAGTTTGGGGGGACTAGCTGGAGAGACCCAGTACTTC
TRBD1,13,TRBV29-1,TRBJ2-3,NA,CSAQRGLTDTQYF,TGCAGCGCCCAAAGGGGGCTAACAGATACGCAGTATTTT
NA,15,TRBV5-1,TRBJ2-7,NA,CASSLGPRTSYEQYF,TGCGCCAGCAGCCTAGGACCGCGAACATCTTACGAGCAGTACTTC
TRBD1,14,TRBV24-1,TRBJ2-3,NA,CATSDNRGTDTQYF,TGTGCCACCAGTGATAACAGGGGAACAGATACGCAGTATTTT
NA,11,TRBV30,TRBJ2-3,NA,CAWSWGDTQYF,TGTGCCTGGAGTTGGGGAGATACGCAGTATTTT
TRBD2,16,TRBV7-2,TRBJ2-5,NA,CASSLQGLAGDETQYF,TGTGCCAGCAGCTTACAGGGACTAGCGGGGGACGAGACCCAGTACTTC
NA,12,TRBV5-5,TRBJ1-1,NA,CASTQRLGGDFF,TGTGCCAGCACCCAGCGGTTGGGGGGTGACTTCTTT
TRBD1,15,TRBV5-1,TRBJ1-5,NA,CASSEGQGPHQPQHF,TGCGCCAGCAGCGAGGGACAGGGACCCCATCAGCCCCAGCATTTT